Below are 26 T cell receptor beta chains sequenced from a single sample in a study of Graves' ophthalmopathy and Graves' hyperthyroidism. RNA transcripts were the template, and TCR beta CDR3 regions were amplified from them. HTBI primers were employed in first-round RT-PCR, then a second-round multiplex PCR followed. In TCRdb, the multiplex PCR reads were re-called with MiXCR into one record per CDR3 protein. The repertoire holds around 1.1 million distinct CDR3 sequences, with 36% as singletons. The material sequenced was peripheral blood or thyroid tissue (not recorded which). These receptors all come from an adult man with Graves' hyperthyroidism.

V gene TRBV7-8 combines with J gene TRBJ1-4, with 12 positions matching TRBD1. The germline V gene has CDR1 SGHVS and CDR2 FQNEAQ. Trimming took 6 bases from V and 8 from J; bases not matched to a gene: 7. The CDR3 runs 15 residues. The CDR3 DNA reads TGTGCCAGCAGGTCTGGGACAGGGGGCGCCGAAAAACTGTTTTTT. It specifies CASRSGTGGAEKLFF.

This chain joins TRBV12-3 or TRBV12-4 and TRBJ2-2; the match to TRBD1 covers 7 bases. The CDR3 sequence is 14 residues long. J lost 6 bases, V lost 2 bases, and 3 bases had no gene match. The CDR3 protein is CASSLNRGSGELFF. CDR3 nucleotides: TGTGCCAGCAGTTTAAACAGGGGTTCCGGGGAGCTGTTTTTT.

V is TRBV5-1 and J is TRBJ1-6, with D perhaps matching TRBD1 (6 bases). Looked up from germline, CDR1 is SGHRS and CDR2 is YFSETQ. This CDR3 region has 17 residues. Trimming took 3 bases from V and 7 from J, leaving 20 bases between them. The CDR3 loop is CASSSPDLTGTNSPLHF. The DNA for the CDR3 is TGCGCCAGCAGCTCGCCAGATCTTACAGGGACCAATTCACCCCTCCACTTT.

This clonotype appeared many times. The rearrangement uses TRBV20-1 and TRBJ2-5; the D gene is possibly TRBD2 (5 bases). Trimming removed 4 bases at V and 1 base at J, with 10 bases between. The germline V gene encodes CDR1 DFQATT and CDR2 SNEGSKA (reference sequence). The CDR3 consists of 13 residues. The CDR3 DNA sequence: TGCAGTGCTATCCCTAGCCTCCAAGAGACCCAGTACTTC. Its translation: CSAIPSLQETQYF.

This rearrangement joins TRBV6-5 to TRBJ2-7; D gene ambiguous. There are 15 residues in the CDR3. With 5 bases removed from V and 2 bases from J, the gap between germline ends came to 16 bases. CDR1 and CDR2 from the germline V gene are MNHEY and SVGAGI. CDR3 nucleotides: TGTGCCAGCAGTGAATGGGAAACAGCCCCCTACGAGCAGTACTTC. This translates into CASSEWETAPYEQYF.

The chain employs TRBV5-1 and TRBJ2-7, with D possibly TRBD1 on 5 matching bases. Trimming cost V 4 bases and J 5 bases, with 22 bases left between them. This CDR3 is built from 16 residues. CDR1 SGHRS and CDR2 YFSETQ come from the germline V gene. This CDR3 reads CASSLRWPGHQNEQYF. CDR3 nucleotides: TGCGCCAGCAGCCTGAGGTGGCCAGGGCACCAGAACGAGCAGTACTTC.

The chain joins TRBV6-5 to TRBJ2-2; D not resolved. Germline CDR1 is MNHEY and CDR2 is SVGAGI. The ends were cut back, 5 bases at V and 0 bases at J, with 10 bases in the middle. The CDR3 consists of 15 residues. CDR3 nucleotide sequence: TGTGCCAGCAGTGGACGGAAGACGAACACCGGGGAGCTGTTTTTT. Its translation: CASSGRKTNTGELFF.

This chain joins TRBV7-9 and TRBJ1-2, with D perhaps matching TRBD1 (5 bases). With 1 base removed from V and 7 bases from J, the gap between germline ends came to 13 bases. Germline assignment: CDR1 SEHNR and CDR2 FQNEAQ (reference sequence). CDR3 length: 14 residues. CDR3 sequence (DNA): TGTGCCAGCAGCTTAGGATGGGTGGACACTGGCTACACCTTC. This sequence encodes CASSLGWVDTGYTF.

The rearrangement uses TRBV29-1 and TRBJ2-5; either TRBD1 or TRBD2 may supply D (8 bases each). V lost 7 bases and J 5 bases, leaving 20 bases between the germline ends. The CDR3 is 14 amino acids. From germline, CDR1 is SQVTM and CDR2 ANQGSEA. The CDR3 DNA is TGCAGCGCGATGACAGGGGAGCGGGGGGAGACCCAGTACTTC. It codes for CSAMTGERGETQYF.

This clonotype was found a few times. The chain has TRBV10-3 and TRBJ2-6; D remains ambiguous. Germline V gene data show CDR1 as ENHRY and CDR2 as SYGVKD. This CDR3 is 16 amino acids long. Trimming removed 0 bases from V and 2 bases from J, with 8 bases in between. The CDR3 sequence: CAISESSLAGANVLTF. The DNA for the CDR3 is TGTGCCATCAGTGAGTCGAGTCTGGCTGGGGCCAACGTCCTGACTTTC.

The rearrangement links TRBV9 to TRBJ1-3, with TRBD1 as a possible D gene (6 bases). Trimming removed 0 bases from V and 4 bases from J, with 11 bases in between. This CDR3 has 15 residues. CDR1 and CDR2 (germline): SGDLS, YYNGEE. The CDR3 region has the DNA TGTGCCAGCAGCGTAGGGGTACAGGGCGGAAACACCATATATTTT. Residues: CASSVGVQGGNTIYF.

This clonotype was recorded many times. In nucleotides, the CDR3 is TGTGCCAGCAGCTACAGGGGTGCCAATTCACCCCTCCACTTT. Protein sequence: CASSYRGANSPLHF. The chain has TRBV12-3 or TRBV12-4 and TRBJ1-6; 7 bases align to TRBD1. The CDR3 extends over 14 amino acids. With V trimmed by 6 bases and J by 7 bases, 6 bases remained unmatched.

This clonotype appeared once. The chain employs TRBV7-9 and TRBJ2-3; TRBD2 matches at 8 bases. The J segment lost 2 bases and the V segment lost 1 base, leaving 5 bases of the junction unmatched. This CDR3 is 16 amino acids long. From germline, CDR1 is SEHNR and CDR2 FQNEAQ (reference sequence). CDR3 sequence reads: CASSLEPAGDTDTQYF. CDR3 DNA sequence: TGTGCCAGCAGCTTAGAGCCAGCGGGGGACACAGATACGCAGTATTTT.

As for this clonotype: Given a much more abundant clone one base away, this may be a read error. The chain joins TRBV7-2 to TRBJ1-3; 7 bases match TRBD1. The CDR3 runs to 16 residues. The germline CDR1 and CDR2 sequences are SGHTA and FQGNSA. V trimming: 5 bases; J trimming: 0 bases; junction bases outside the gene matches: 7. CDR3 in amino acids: CASSEQGPYSGNTIYF. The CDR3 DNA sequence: TGTGCCAGCAGCGAACAGGGGCCCTACTCTGGAAACACCATATATTTT.

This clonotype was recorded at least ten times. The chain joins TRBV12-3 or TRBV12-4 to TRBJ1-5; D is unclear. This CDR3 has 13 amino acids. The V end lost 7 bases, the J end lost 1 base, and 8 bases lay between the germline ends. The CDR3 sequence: CASKARSNQPQHF. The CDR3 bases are TGTGCCAGCAAGGCACGGAGCAATCAGCCCCAGCATTTT.

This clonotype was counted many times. In nucleotides, the CDR3 is TGTGCCAGCAGCGTGGGTTTGTACGACTCACCCCTCCACTTT. It specifies CASSVGLYDSPLHF. This chain uses TRBV11-2 with TRBJ1-6; no clear D gene. Trimming left V 5 bases short and J 10 bases short, with 15 bases between. Germline CDR1 SGHAT, CDR2 FQNNGV. The CDR3 runs to 14 residues.

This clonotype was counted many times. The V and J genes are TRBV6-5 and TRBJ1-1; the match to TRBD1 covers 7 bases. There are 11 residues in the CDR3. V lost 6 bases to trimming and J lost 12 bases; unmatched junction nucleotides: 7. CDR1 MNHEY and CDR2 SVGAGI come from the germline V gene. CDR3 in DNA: TGTGCCAGCAGGAAAGACAGGGAAACTTTCTTT. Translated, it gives CASRKDRETFF.

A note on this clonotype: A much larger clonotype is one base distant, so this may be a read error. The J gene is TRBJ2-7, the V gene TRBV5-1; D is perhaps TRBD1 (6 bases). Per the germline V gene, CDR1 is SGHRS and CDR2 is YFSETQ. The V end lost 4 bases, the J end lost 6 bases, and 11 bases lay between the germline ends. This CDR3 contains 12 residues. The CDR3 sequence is CASSRIQGEQYF. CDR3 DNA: TGCGCCAGCAGCAGAATACAGGGCGAGCAGTACTTC.

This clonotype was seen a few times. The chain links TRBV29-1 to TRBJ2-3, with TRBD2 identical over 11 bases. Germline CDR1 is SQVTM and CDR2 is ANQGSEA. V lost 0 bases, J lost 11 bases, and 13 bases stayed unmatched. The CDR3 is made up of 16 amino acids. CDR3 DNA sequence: TGCAGCGTTGAAGATTCAGGGACTAGCGGATCTTTTTGGCAGTATTTT. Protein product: CSVEDSGTSGSFWQYF.

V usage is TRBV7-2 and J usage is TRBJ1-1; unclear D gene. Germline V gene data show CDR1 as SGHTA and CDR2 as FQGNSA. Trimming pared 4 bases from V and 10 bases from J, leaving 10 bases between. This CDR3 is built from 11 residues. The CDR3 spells CASSSASGAFF. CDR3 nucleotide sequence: TGTGCCAGCAGCTCCGCCAGTGGAGCTTTCTTT.

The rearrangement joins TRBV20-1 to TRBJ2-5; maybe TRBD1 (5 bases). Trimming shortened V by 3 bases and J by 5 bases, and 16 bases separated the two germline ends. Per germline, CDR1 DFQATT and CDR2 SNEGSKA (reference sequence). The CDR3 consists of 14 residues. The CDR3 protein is CSASPRVRSETQYF. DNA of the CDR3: TGCAGTGCTAGTCCCAGGGTGCGTTCGGAGACCCAGTACTTC.

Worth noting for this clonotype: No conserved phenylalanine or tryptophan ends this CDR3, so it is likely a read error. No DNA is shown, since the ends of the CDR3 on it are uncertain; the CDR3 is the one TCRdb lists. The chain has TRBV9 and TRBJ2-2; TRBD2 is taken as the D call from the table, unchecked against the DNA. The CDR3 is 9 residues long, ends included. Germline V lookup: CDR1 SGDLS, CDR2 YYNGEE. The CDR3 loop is CASSVAGRG.

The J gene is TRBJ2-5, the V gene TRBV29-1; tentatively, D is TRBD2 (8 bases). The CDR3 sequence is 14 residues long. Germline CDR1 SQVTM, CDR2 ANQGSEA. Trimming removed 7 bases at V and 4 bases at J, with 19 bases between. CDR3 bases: TGCAGCGCACGGACTAGCAGGGGGGGAGAGACCCAGTACTTC. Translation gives CSARTSRGGETQYF.

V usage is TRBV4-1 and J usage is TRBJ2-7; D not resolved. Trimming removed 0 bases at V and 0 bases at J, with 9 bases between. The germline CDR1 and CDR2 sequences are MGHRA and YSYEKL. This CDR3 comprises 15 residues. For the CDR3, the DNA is TGCGCCAGCAGCCAAGATAAAGGGCTCTCCTACGAGCAGTACTTC. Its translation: CASSQDKGLSYEQYF.

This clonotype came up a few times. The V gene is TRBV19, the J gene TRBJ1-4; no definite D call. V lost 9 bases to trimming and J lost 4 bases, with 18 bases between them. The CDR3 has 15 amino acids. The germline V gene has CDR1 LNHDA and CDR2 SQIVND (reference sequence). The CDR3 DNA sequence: TGTGCCAGCCAGACTACCGGGGTTGGTAATGAAAAACTGTTTTTT. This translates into CASQTTGVGNEKLFF.

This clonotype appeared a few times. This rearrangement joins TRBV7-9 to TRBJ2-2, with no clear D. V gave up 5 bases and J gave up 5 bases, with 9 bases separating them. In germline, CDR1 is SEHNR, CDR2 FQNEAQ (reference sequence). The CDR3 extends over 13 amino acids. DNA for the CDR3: TGTGCCAGCAGCCAACCTTCGACCGGGGAGCTGTTTTTT. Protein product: CASSQPSTGELFF.